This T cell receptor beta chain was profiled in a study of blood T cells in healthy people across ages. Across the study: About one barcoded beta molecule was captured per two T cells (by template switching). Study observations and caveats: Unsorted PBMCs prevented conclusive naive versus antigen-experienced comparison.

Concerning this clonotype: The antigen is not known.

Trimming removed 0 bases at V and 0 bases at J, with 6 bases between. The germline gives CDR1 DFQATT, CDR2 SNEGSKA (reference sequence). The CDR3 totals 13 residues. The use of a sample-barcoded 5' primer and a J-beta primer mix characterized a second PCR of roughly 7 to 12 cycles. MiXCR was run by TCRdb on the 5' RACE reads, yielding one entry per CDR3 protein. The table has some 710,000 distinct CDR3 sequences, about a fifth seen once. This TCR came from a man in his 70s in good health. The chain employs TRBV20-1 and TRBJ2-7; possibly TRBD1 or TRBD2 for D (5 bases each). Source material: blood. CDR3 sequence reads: CSAREGVSYEQYF. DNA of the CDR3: TGCAGTGCTAGAGAGGGGGTCTCCTACGAGCAGTACTTC.